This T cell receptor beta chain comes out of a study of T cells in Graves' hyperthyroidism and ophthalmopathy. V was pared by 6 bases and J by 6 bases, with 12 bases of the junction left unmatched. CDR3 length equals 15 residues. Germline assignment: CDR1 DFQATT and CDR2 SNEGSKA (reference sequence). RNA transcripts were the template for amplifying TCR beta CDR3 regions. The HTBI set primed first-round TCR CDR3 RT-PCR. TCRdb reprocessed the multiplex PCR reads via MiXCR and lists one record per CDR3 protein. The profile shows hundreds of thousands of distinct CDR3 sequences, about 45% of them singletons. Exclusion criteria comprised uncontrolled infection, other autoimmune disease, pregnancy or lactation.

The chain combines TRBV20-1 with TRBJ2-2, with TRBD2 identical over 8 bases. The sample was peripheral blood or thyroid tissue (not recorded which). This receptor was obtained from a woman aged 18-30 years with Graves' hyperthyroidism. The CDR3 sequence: CSARGSGNLPGELFF. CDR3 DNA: TGCAGTGCCCGGGGTAGCGGGAATCTCCCCGGGGAGCTGTTTTTT.